This TCR beta chain originates from a study of blood T cell repertoires in COVID-19. Study-level background: T cells, B-cell-depleted T cells, or PBMCs supplied cDNA or gDNA.

Patients at the Seattle site were enrolled during active infection and followed longitudinally. V was clipped by 7 bases and J by 3 bases, with 13 bases between them. The CDR3 consists of 14 residues. Per germline, CDR1 LNHDA and CDR2 SQIVND (reference sequence). Only in-frame clones appear in the TCRdb table, and some are missing; sequencing was by immunoSEQ multiplex PCR. The top ten hold around 0.5% of the sample, which has 170,000 or so clones, about 88% seen once. Sample: peripheral blood. The chain links TRBV19 to TRBJ1-5, with a possible D match to TRBD1 (5 bases). The TCR originated in a man in his 60s with COVID-19, enrolled during active disease. The DNA for the CDR3 is TGTGCCAGTACCCCCGGGGGGTACAATCAGCCCCAGCATTTT. Amino acids: CASTPGGYNQPQHF.